This T cell receptor (beta chain) was obtained from a study of tumor and adjacent non-tumor tissue in lung cancer. At the level of the study: Each sample yielded around 4 million productive TCRbeta reads on average.

The library came from three nested PCR rounds adapted from ARM-PCR protocols. Using its own MiXCR run on the multiplex PCR reads, TCRdb lists one record per CDR3 protein. The table lists more than 85,000 distinct CDR3 sequences, about 62% of them singletons. This sample's RNA came from whole unsorted tissue. The normal lung tissue was taken more than 3 cm from the tumor edge. Comment on this clonotype: The antigen is not known.

CDR1 KGHDR and CDR2 SFDVKD come from the germline V gene. Trimming took off 4 bases at V and 5 bases at J, with 11 bases between the two ends. CDR3 size: 14 residues. Study-wide results and limits: Tumor repertoires had a smaller top 100 clone share than normal lung. Compared with tumor, normal lung showed significantly lower TCR diversity.

The chain recombines TRBV24-1 with TRBJ2-1; D uncertain. Sequenced: distant non-tumor lung tissue. This sequence originates from a man under 40 with non-small cell lung cancer. The CDR3 loop is CATSEGGSHNEQFF. The CDR3, as DNA: TGTGCCACCAGTGAGGGTGGGTCCCACAATGAGCAGTTCTTC.